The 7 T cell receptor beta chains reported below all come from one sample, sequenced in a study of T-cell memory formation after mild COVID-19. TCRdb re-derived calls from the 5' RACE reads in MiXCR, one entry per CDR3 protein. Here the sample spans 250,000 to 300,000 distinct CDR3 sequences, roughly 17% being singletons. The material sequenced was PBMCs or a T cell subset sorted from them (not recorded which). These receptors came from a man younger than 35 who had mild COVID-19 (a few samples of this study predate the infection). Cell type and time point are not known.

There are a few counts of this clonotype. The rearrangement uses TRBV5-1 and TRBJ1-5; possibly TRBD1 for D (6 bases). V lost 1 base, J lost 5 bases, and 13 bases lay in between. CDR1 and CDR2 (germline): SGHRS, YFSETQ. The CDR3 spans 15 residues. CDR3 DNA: TGCGCCAGCAGCTTGTTCTCAGGGGTCGATCAGCCCCAGCATTTT. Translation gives CASSLFSGVDQPQHF.

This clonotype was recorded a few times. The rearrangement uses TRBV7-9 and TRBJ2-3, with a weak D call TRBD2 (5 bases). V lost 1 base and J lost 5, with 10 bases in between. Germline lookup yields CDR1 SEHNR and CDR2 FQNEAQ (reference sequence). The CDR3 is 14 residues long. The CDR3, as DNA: TGTGCCAGCAGCTTAGGGCTAGCAATAGATACGCAGTATTTT. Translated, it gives CASSLGLAIDTQYF.

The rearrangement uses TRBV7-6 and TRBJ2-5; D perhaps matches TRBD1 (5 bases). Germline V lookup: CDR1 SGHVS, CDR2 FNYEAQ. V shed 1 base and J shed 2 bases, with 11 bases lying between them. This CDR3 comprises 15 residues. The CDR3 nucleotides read TGTGCCAGCAGCTTAGGGGGCCCAGGGCAAGAGACCCAGTACTTC. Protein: CASSLGGPGQETQYF.

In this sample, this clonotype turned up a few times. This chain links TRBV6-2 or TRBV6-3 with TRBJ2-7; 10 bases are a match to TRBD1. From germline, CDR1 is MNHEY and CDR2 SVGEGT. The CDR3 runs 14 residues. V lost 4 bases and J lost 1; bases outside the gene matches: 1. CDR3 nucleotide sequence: TGTGCCAGCAGTTCGGGACAGGGGTCCTACGAGCAGTACGTC. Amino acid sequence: CASSSGQGSYEQYV.

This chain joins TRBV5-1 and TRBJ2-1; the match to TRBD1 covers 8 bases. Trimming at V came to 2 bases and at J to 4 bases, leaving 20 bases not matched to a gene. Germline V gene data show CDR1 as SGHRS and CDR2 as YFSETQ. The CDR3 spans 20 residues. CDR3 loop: CASSFPAGNQDRGNYNEQFF. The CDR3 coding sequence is TGCGCCAGCAGCTTCCCGGCGGGGAACCAAGACAGGGGCAATTACAATGAGCAGTTCTTC.

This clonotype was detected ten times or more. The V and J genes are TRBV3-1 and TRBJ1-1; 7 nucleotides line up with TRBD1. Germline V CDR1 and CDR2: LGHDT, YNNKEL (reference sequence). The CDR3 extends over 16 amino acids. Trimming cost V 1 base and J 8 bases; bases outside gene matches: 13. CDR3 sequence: CASSQGGGQIKGEAFF. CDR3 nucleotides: TGTGCCAGCAGCCAAGGCGGGGGACAGATAAAAGGGGAAGCTTTCTTT.

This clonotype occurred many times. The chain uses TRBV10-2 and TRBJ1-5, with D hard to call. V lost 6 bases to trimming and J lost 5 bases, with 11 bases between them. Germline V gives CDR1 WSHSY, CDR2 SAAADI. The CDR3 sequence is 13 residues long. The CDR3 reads CASSPERDQPQHF. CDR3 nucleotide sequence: TGCGCCAGCAGCCCCGAGAGGGATCAGCCCCAGCATTTT.